The rows below give T cell receptor beta chains drawn from one sample of a study of T cell responses to AZD1222 COVID-19 vaccine. TCRdb keeps only in-frame clones here, not all; method: immunoSEQ multiplex PCR. This table holds 95,000 to 150,000 clones, roughly 86% found once. The sequencing used peripheral blood, collected on day 0 of AZD1222 vaccination. The receptors originated from an adult in good health. The CDR3 runs from the conserved cysteine through the conserved F or W. Fields, in order: CDR3 length, clone size, V gene, D gene, J gene, CDR3 protein, CDR3 DNA. The D gene is left open where the match is weak. Size values are once, few and many counts, or a class for expanded clones, and some rows have none.

13,-,TRBV7-8,-,TRBJ1-6,CASSHYDNSPLHF,TGTGCCAGCAGCCATTATGATAATTCACCCCTCCACTTT
16,-,TRBV7-2,-,TRBJ1-2,CASSSLQGAANYGYTF,TGTGCCAGCAGCTCATTACAGGGAGCCGCTAACTATGGCTACACCTTC
12,-,TRBV12-5,-,TRBJ1-2,CASGFSGYGYTF,TGTGCTAGTGGTTTTTCAGGGTACGGCTACACCTTC
13,-,TRBV12-3/TRBV12-4,-,TRBJ2-7,CASSFIGGYEQYF,TGTGCCAGCAGTTTTATAGGGGGCTACGAGCAGTACTTC
14,-,TRBV28,-,TRBJ2-7,CASRRQTASYEQYF,TGTGCCAGCAGGAGGCAGACAGCCTCCTACGAGCAGTACTTC
15,-,TRBV6-5,-,TRBJ1-2,CASSYSYGGTDGYTF,TGTGCCAGCAGTTACTCGTATGGGGGAACTGATGGCTACACCTTC
14,once,TRBV5-4,TRBD2,TRBJ2-5,CASRLAGTSETQYF,TGTGCCAGCAGGCTCGCCGGGACTAGTGAGACCCAGTACTTC
15,-,TRBV28,TRBD2,TRBJ2-7,CASSSSGNGVDEQYF,TGTGCCAGCAGTTCTAGCGGGAATGGGGTGGACGAGCAGTACTTC
18,-,TRBV12-2,-,TRBJ1-2,CASRLPGGTRRTNYGYTF,TGTGCAAGTCGCCTCCCCGGGGGGACGAGACGAACTAACTATGGCTACACCTTC
12,-,TRBV2,TRBD1,TRBJ1-3,CASRDRGNTIYF,TGTGCCAGCAGGGACAGGGGAAACACCATATATTTT
13,-,TRBV12-3/TRBV12-4,TRBD1,TRBJ2-1,CASRGQGSNEQFF,TGTGCCAGCAGGGGACAGGGGAGCAATGAGCAGTTCTTC
15,-,TRBV7-2,TRBD1,TRBJ2-2,CASSEGQGETGELFF,TGTGCCAGCAGCGAGGGGCAGGGGGAGACCGGGGAGCTGTTTTTT
16,once,TRBV15,-,TRBJ2-5,CATRGRGGPYQETQYF,TGTGCCACCAGGGGCCGCGGGGGCCCCTACCAAGAGACCCAGTACTTC
15,-,TRBV11-2,-,TRBJ1-1,CASRPAGTRNTEAFF,TGTGCCAGCAGACCTGCCGGGACAAGGAACACTGAAGCTTTCTTT
15,-,TRBV5-1,-,TRBJ2-1,CASSLVRISGNEQFF,TGCGCCAGCAGCTTGGTCAGGATCTCTGGTAATGAGCAGTTCTTC
15,-,TRBV6-2/TRBV6-3,-,TRBJ1-1,CASSSMTFRNTEAFF,TGTGCCAGCAGTTCCATGACATTTCGGAACACTGAAGCTTTCTTT
13,-,TRBV7-9,-,TRBJ2-5,CASSFGVPETQYF,TGTGCCAGCAGCTTCGGGGTGCCGGAGACCCAGTACTTC
14,-,TRBV18,-,TRBJ2-7,CASSHREGLNEQYF,TGTGCCAGCTCACACAGGGAAGGGCTAAACGAGCAGTACTTC
14,medium-sized,TRBV19,-,TRBJ1-2,CASRVAGSNYGYTF,TGTGCCAGTAGGGTCGCGGGGTCAAACTATGGCTACACCTTC
16,-,TRBV19,-,TRBJ1-4,CASTVTRGATNEKLFF,TGTGCCAGTACCGTGACGAGGGGGGCAACTAATGAAAAACTGTTTTTT
15,-,TRBV6-5,TRBD2,TRBJ2-1,CASSTQAGGGNEQFF,TGTGCCAGCAGTACCCAAGCGGGAGGAGGGAATGAGCAGTTCTTC
14,-,TRBV24-1,-,TRBJ1-2,CATSDNTWTYGYTF,TGTGCCACCAGTGATAATACATGGACCTATGGCTACACCTTC
14,-,TRBV5-1,TRBD1,TRBJ1-6,CASTPDRVNSPLHF,TGCGCCAGCACTCCGGACAGGGTCAATTCACCCCTCCACTTT
14,-,TRBV6-1,-,TRBJ1-1,CASSERQVSAEAFF,TGTGCCAGCAGTGAGCGACAGGTTTCAGCTGAAGCTTTCTTT
14,-,TRBV19,-,TRBJ1-5,CASTKTGPNQPQHF,TGTGCCAGTACCAAAACAGGGCCCAATCAGCCCCAGCATTTT
14,-,TRBV6-5,-,TRBJ1-3,CASSYDRSGNTIYF,TGTGCCAGCAGTTACGACCGCTCTGGAAACACCATATATTTT
15,-,TRBV19,-,TRBJ2-1,CASSMSGPMGNEQFF,TGTGCCAGTAGTATGAGCGGCCCCATGGGCAATGAGCAGTTCTTC
15,-,TRBV6-5,TRBD1,TRBJ2-1,CASRPRQGAYNEQFF,TGTGCCAGCAGACCAAGACAGGGGGCTTACAATGAGCAGTTCTTC
14,few,TRBV2,-,TRBJ1-5,CASSERTDNQPQHF,TGTGCCAGCAGTGAACGGACAGATAATCAGCCCCAGCATTTT
14,-,TRBV9,-,TRBJ1-1,CASSVDQGRTEAFF,TGTGCCAGCAGCGTAGACCAGGGCCGCACTGAAGCTTTCTTT
13,-,TRBV10-3,-,TRBJ1-2,CATKGGENYGYTF,TGTGCCACCAAGGGAGGGGAGAACTATGGCTACACCTTC
15,-,TRBV19,-,TRBJ2-1,CASSISREVRTEQFF,TGTGCCAGTAGTATTTCGCGGGAAGTCCGCACTGAGCAGTTCTTC
16,-,TRBV27,TRBD2,TRBJ2-2,CASSLFGGSYTGELFF,TGTGCCAGCAGTTTATTCGGCGGGAGCTACACCGGGGAGCTGTTTTTT
17,few,TRBV3-1/TRBV3-2,-,TRBJ2-3,CASSNHLDYSSTDTQYF,TGTGCCAGCAGTAACCATCTGGACTACTCTAGCACAGATACGCAGTATTTT
13,-,TRBV9,-,TRBJ2-1,CASSVERYNEQFF,TGTGCCAGCAGCGTAGAACGGTACAATGAGCAGTTCTTC
16,-,TRBV4-1,-,TRBJ2-7,CASSQVGRDSSYEQYF,TGCGCCAGCAGCCAAGTGGGCCGGGACTCGTCCTACGAGCAGTACTTC
13,-,TRBV18,-,TRBJ1-3,CASSPQPGNTIYF,TGTGCCAGCTCACCACAACCTGGAAACACCATATATTTT
18,-,TRBV11-2,TRBD1,TRBJ1-4,CASSPRDRGRTTNEKLFF,TGTGCCAGCAGCCCCCGGGACAGGGGGCGGACAACTAATGAAAAACTGTTTTTT
14,once,TRBV18,-,TRBJ1-1,CASSPRQQNTEAFF,TGTGCCAGCTCACCGAGGCAGCAGAACACTGAAGCTTTCTTT
16,-,TRBV4-1,TRBD1,TRBJ2-7,CASSQLDRGNNYEQYF,TGCGCCAGCAGCCAACTGGACAGGGGCAATAACTACGAGCAGTACTTC
13,-,TRBV5-6,TRBD1,TRBJ2-1,CASRTTGGNEQFF,TGTGCCAGCAGGACAACAGGGGGCAATGAGCAGTTCTTC
13,-,TRBV2,-,TRBJ1-5,CASSSEGNQPQHF,TGTGCCAGCAGCTCCGAGGGAAATCAGCCCCAGCATTTT
11,-,TRBV29-1,-,TRBJ1-2,CSVDKDSTYTF,TGCAGCGTTGACAAGGACAGTACCTACACCTTC
12,-,TRBV29-1,-,TRBJ2-3,CSVEELGDTQYF,TGCAGCGTTGAAGAGCTAGGAGATACGCAGTATTTT
14,-,TRBV27,-,TRBJ2-1,CASSPEDDYNEQFF,TGTGCCAGCAGCCCCGAGGACGATTACAATGAGCAGTTCTTC
12,-,TRBV5-4,TRBD2,TRBJ2-1,CASGRVNNEQFF,TGTGCCAGCGGGAGGGTCAACAATGAGCAGTTCTTC
15,-,TRBV19,TRBD1,TRBJ2-2,CASGRDSVNTGELFF,TGTGCCAGTGGCCGGGACAGCGTGAACACCGGGGAGCTGTTTTTT
18,-,TRBV12-2,-,TRBJ2-2,CASRLMVAGDQETGELFF,TGTGCAAGTCGCTTAATGGTAGCGGGGGACCAGGAAACCGGGGAGCTGTTTTTT
14,-,TRBV24-1,-,TRBJ2-3,CATRSTRGSDTQYF,TGTGCCACCAGATCTACCAGGGGTTCAGATACGCAGTATTTT
15,-,TRBV7-9,-,TRBJ2-1,CASSLPPARGDEQFF,TGTGCCAGCAGCTTACCCCCCGCACGGGGCGATGAGCAGTTCTTC
15,-,TRBV6-5,-,TRBJ2-7,CASSYRRVTGYEQYF,TGTGCCAGCAGTTACCGAAGGGTTACGGGTTACGAGCAGTACTTC
14,-,TRBV5-1,TRBD1,TRBJ2-5,CASSTGTGEGTQYF,TGCGCCAGCAGCACCGGGACAGGGGAAGGGACCCAGTACTTC
14,-,TRBV29-1,-,TRBJ2-1,CSVGPGAGYNEQFF,TGCAGCGTTGGGCCGGGAGCAGGGTACAATGAGCAGTTCTTC
13,few,TRBV5-1,TRBD1,TRBJ1-1,CASSLRQGGEAFF,TGCGCCAGCAGCTTGAGACAGGGGGGTGAAGCTTTCTTT
13,few,TRBV27,-,TRBJ1-1,CASYWIRGTEAFF,TGTGCCAGCTATTGGATAAGGGGCACTGAAGCTTTCTTT
15,once,TRBV19,TRBD1,TRBJ1-5,CASSPDRVANQPQHF,TGTGCCAGTAGTCCCGACAGGGTGGCCAATCAGCCCCAGCATTTT
15,-,TRBV5-6,TRBD1,TRBJ2-1,CASSNLGQGYNEQFF,TGTGCCAGCAGCAACCTGGGACAGGGCTACAATGAGCAGTTCTTC
15,-,TRBV6-5,-,TRBJ1-4,CASNRGPSTNEKLFF,TGTGCCAGCAACCGGGGACCTTCAACTAATGAAAAACTGTTTTTT
12,-,TRBV3-1/TRBV3-2,-,TRBJ1-6,CASTSTGGVVHF,TGTGCCAGCACATCCACGGGGGGGGTAGTCCACTTT
15,-,TRBV19,-,TRBJ1-3,CASRMGGFSGNTIYF,TGTGCCAGCAGGATGGGGGGCTTCTCTGGAAACACCATATATTTT